The rows below give T cell receptor beta chains drawn from one sample of a study of T cells in Graves' hyperthyroidism and ophthalmopathy. TCRdb re-derived calls from the multiplex PCR reads in MiXCR, one entry per CDR3 protein. The sample has fewer than 350,000 distinct CDR3 sequences; around 18% are singletons. The sequenced sample was blood. These receptor sequences come from a woman between 40 and 55 years old with Graves' ophthalmopathy. CDR3s leave out the opening cysteine and the closing phenylalanine or tryptophan. A D gene is named only where the DNA matches it firmly.

V gene: TRBV12-3/TRBV12-4
J gene: TRBJ1-3
D gene: TRBD1
CDR3 length: 13
CDR3 protein: ASIRGQGTGNTIY

V gene: TRBV29-1
J gene: TRBJ1-2
D gene: .
CDR3 length: 11
CDR3 protein: SVGTGAGYGYT

V gene: TRBV2
J gene: TRBJ2-3
D gene: TRBD2
CDR3 length: 14
CDR3 protein: ASSRLAGGVTDTQY

V gene: TRBV4-1
J gene: TRBJ2-2
D gene: TRBD2
CDR3 length: 13
CDR3 protein: ASSQEGREAGELF

V gene: TRBV4-3
J gene: TRBJ2-7
D gene: .
CDR3 length: 13
CDR3 protein: ASSQGAGSSYEQY

V gene: TRBV6-2/TRBV6-3
J gene: TRBJ2-5
D gene: .
CDR3 length: 12
CDR3 protein: ASKDGGIQETQY

V gene: TRBV6-2/TRBV6-3
J gene: TRBJ2-2
D gene: .
CDR3 length: 12
CDR3 protein: ASSPRRPAGELF

V gene: TRBV7-2
J gene: TRBJ2-5
D gene: .
CDR3 length: 13
CDR3 protein: ASSPRPSGMETQY

V gene: TRBV28
J gene: TRBJ1-5
D gene: .
CDR3 length: 10
CDR3 protein: ASFEGVGPQH

V gene: TRBV6-5
J gene: TRBJ2-7
D gene: .
CDR3 length: 14
CDR3 protein: ASGGPSGVLFDEQY

V gene: TRBV7-9
J gene: TRBJ1-5
D gene: .
CDR3 length: 9
CDR3 protein: ASSSLGAQH

V gene: TRBV12-3/TRBV12-4
J gene: TRBJ2-7
D gene: TRBD2
CDR3 length: 14
CDR3 protein: ASTYEHSGLSYEQY

V gene: TRBV5-1
J gene: TRBJ2-1
D gene: .
CDR3 length: 14
CDR3 protein: VSSASGRDFNNEQF

V gene: TRBV6-1
J gene: TRBJ1-5
D gene: .
CDR3 length: 9
CDR3 protein: ASSDGQPQH

V gene: TRBV20-1
J gene: TRBJ2-7
D gene: .
CDR3 length: 11
CDR3 protein: SAPGLRYYEQY

V gene: TRBV3-1
J gene: TRBJ1-1
D gene: .
CDR3 length: 10
CDR3 protein: ASTGSSTEAF

V gene: TRBV20-1
J gene: TRBJ2-5
D gene: TRBD1
CDR3 length: 13
CDR3 protein: SVDGTGGVQETQY

V gene: TRBV6-1
J gene: TRBJ2-7
D gene: .
CDR3 length: 11
CDR3 protein: ASSPGTSGQQY

V gene: TRBV28
J gene: TRBJ1-2
D gene: TRBD1
CDR3 length: 14
CDR3 protein: ASSSPVRTGAYGYT

V gene: TRBV19
J gene: TRBJ1-5
D gene: TRBD1
CDR3 length: 16
CDR3 protein: ASSAEGDRGLHNQPQH

V gene: TRBV27
J gene: TRBJ2-7
D gene: .
CDR3 length: 11
CDR3 protein: ASSVGRKTEQY

V gene: TRBV7-4
J gene: TRBJ2-2
D gene: .
CDR3 length: 14
CDR3 protein: ASSLTPTENTGELF

V gene: TRBV11-2
J gene: TRBJ2-2
D gene: .
CDR3 length: 15
CDR3 protein: ASSLGTGIKNTGELS

V gene: TRBV3-1
J gene: TRBJ1-2
D gene: TRBD1
CDR3 length: 11
CDR3 protein: ASKGTELRGYT

V gene: TRBV18
J gene: TRBJ1-1
D gene: TRBD1
CDR3 length: 12
CDR3 protein: ASSPKDRGHEAF

V gene: TRBV6-2/TRBV6-3
J gene: TRBJ2-5
D gene: TRBD2
CDR3 length: 15
CDR3 protein: ASSLRTSGRYQETQY

V gene: TRBV24-1
J gene: TRBJ2-2
D gene: .
CDR3 length: 12
CDR3 protein: ATSHRANTGELF

V gene: TRBV30
J gene: TRBJ2-7
D gene: TRBD2
CDR3 length: 12
CDR3 protein: AWSRGLAGTVQY

V gene: TRBV14
J gene: TRBJ2-3
D gene: TRBD1
CDR3 length: 13
CDR3 protein: ASSQRTGYTDTQY

V gene: TRBV6-2/TRBV6-3
J gene: TRBJ2-7
D gene: .
CDR3 length: 12
CDR3 protein: ASSPPTGNYEQY

V gene: TRBV4-2
J gene: TRBJ2-3
D gene: .
CDR3 length: 12
CDR3 protein: ASSHGANTDTQY